The 13 T cell receptor beta chains below were found in one sample sequenced in a study of blood T cell repertoires in COVID-19. Assay: immunoSEQ multiplex PCR; the TCRdb copy retains only in-frame clones and omits some. The sample carries under 400,000 clones, approximately 89% recorded once. Sequencing was done on a sample of peripheral blood. These receptors all come from a woman aged 60-75 years with COVID-19, enrolled during active disease.

The V call is TRBV6-5, the J call TRBJ2-3; maybe TRBD2 (5 bases). Trimming cost V 11 bases and J 10 bases, with 28 bases left between them. The length of the CDR3 is 15 residues. The germline V gene has CDR1 MNHEY and CDR2 SVGAGI. The CDR3 is CAGSSPLGVPGAQYF. Here the CDR3 DNA reads TGTGCCGGCTCAAGCCCCCTCGGGGTGCCCGGAGCGCAGTATTTT.

The chain's CDR3 is CASSLDWVTGNTEAFF. DNA for the CDR3: TGTGCCAGCAGCTTAGACTGGGTTACAGGAAACACTGAAGCTTTCTTT. The chain links TRBV7-2 to TRBJ1-1; D is possibly TRBD1 (5 bases). CDR3 length: 16 amino acids. Germline V gene lookup returns CDR1 SGHTA and CDR2 FQGNSA. The V end lost 1 base, the J end lost 2 bases, and 14 bases lay between the germline ends.

This clone has more than one count but fewer than ten. The chain combines TRBV5-1 with TRBJ2-7, with D maybe TRBD2 (5 bases). The CDR3 covers 13 residues. Germline V lookup: CDR1 SGHRS, CDR2 YFSETQ. Trimming left V 4 bases short and J 2 bases short, with 10 bases between. CDR3 bases: TGCGCCAGCAGCGGCGACGGGACCTACGAGCAGTACTTC. Its translation: CASSGDGTYEQYF.

J is TRBJ2-4 and V is TRBV6-2 or TRBV6-3; 8 bases fit TRBD2. There are 21 residues in the CDR3. V gave up 4 bases and J gave up 0 bases; unmatched junction bases: 20. Germline assignment: CDR1 MNHEY and CDR2 SVGEGT. The CDR3 nucleotides read TGTGCCAGCAGTTCCACTGGACGGGAGGGAGATTGGGATCTAGCCAAAAACATTCAGTACTTC. Translated, it gives CASSSTGREGDWDLAKNIQYF.

The V gene is TRBV6-2 or TRBV6-3, the J gene TRBJ1-1; a possible D gene is TRBD1 (6 bases). Germline V gene sequence: CDR1 MNHEY, CDR2 SVGEGT. This CDR3 has 15 amino acids. The ends were cut back, 6 bases at V and 6 bases at J, with 20 bases in the middle. The DNA for the CDR3 is TGTGCCAGCAGCTTCTACAGGGATAGTATCGCTGAAGCTTTCTTT. Translated, it gives CASSFYRDSIAEAFF.

For the CDR3, the DNA is TGCGCCAGCAGCCAAGTGACAGGGAAGGATGGCTACACCTTC. It yields the protein CASSQVTGKDGYTF. The chain combines TRBV4-1 with TRBJ1-2, with TRBD1 identical over 7 bases. This CDR3 region has 14 residues. Unmatched junction bases numbered 5, after V lost 1 base and J lost 6 bases. In germline, CDR1 is MGHRA, CDR2 YSYEKL.

The rearrangement joins TRBV19 to TRBJ2-1; 16 bases align to TRBD2. The CDR3 consists of 18 residues. Trimming at V came to 6 bases and at J to 9 bases, leaving 14 bases not matched to a gene. CDR1 is LNHDA, CDR2 SQIVND, per germline (reference sequence). This CDR3 reads CASRPNPGLAGGPFEQFF. CDR3 DNA: TGTGCCAGTAGGCCGAATCCGGGACTAGCGGGGGGGCCATTTGAGCAGTTCTTC.

This clone came up a few times. The rearrangement uses TRBV29-1 and TRBJ2-1; possible D gene TRBD1, 6 bases. CDR1 is SQVTM and CDR2 is ANQGSEA in the germline V gene. V was trimmed by 6 bases and J by 8 bases, leaving 11 bases between them. The CDR3 loop spans 11 amino acids. CDR3: CSVGQYHEQFF. Here the CDR3 DNA reads TGCAGCGTAGGACAGTACCATGAGCAGTTCTTC.

This chain links TRBV9 with TRBJ1-3, with 7 positions matching TRBD1. The germline V gene encodes CDR1 SGDLS and CDR2 YYNGEE. Unmatched junction bases numbered 3, after V lost 0 bases and J lost 3 bases. The CDR3 length is 15 residues. In DNA form, the CDR3 reads TGTGCCAGCAGCGTAGAGGACAGGAATGGAAACACCATATATTTT. The encoded protein is CASSVEDRNGNTIYF.

The chain uses TRBV7-6 and TRBJ1-5; no clear D. V lost 1 base and J lost 3, with 4 bases in between. There are 13 residues in the CDR3. Germline V gives CDR1 SGHVS, CDR2 FNYEAQ. CDR3 residues: CASSLVNNQPQHF. The CDR3, as DNA: TGTGCCAGCAGCTTAGTTAACAATCAGCCCCAGCATTTT.

The chain links TRBV2 to TRBJ1-1; no definite D call. CDR3 size: 14 residues. Deletions cut 5 bases from V and 0 bases from J, with 10 bases between. The germline V gene encodes CDR1 SNHLY and CDR2 FYNNEI. The CDR3, as DNA: TGTGCCAGCAGTCGTCTTATAATGAACACTGAAGCTTTCTTT. The encoded protein is CASSRLIMNTEAFF.

The chain is built from TRBV28 and TRBJ1-1; a weak D match, TRBD1 (5 bases). The ends were cut back, 6 bases at V and 0 bases at J, with 17 bases in the middle. Germline V gene lookup returns CDR1 MDHEN and CDR2 SYDVKM. The CDR3 spans 16 residues. CDR3 residues: CASRRGPTSMNTEAFF. CDR3 in DNA: TGTGCCAGCAGACGGGGCCCGACTAGCATGAACACTGAAGCTTTCTTT.

The rearrangement links TRBV7-6 to TRBJ1-2; D not certain. The CDR3 runs to 13 residues. The V gene lost 1 base and the J gene lost 4 bases, with 7 bases spanning the gap. The germline CDR1 and CDR2 sequences are SGHVS and FNYEAQ. CDR3 in amino acids: CASSLGATYGYTF. The CDR3 bases are TGTGCCAGCAGCTTAGGGGCCACCTATGGCTACACCTTC.